The 23 T cell receptor beta chains given below trace back to one sample, sequenced in a study of blood T cell repertoires in COVID-19. Libraries were prepared by immunoSEQ multiplex PCR; TCRdb keeps only in-frame clonotypes and omits some of them. Of 300,000 to 450,000 clones in the sample, 85% were seen once. Sequencing was done on a sample of peripheral blood. These receptors were collected from a woman under 30 with acute or convalescent COVID-19.

This clone was detected once. The V and J genes are TRBV28 and TRBJ2-1; D is undetermined. The CDR3 spans 11 residues. Germline V CDR1 and CDR2: MDHEN, SYDVKM. Deletions cut 10 bases from V and 12 bases from J, with 16 bases between. CDR3 nucleotides: TGTGCCACCTATACGCAAATGAGGCAGTTCTTC. Translation: CATYTQMRQFF.

V is TRBV7-5 and J is TRBJ1-1; TRBD1, as called in the table, went unchecked against the DNA. TRBV7-5 is recorded as a pseudogene. This CDR3 is built from 15 residues. The CDR3: CARSAPGTRNTEAFF. The DNA of the CDR3 is TGTGCCAGAAGCGCTCCCGGGACACGGAACACTGAAGCTTTCTTT.

The table lists this clone with a count of one. The chain joins TRBV7-2 to TRBJ2-1; TRBD2 agrees at 7 bases. Trimming cost V 3 bases and J 4 bases; bases outside gene matches: 6. The germline V gene encodes CDR1 SGHTA and CDR2 FQGNSA. The CDR3 loop spans 15 amino acids. CDR3 residues: CASSFSGGGYNEQFF. The CDR3 coding sequence is TGTGCCAGCAGCTTCTCGGGCGGGGGTTACAATGAGCAGTTCTTC.

This rearrangement joins TRBV19 to TRBJ2-5; 7 nucleotides align to TRBD2. The CDR3 is 14 residues long. V dropped 8 bases and J dropped 2; count of bases not matched to a gene: 8. The germline V gene encodes CDR1 LNHDA and CDR2 SQIVND (reference sequence). The CDR3 DNA reads TGTGCCAGTTCATTAGCTAGCGGACAAGAGACCCAGTACTTC. The encoded protein is CASSLASGQETQYF.

V usage is TRBV3-1 (or the pseudogene TRBV3-2) and J usage is TRBJ2-7, with D possibly TRBD1 on 6 matching bases. Germline loops: CDR1 LGHDT, CDR2 YNNKEL (reference sequence). Trimming stripped 6 bases from V and 6 bases from J, with 12 bases between. The CDR3 has 12 amino acids. This CDR3 reads CASSQRGFEQYF. CDR3 in DNA: TGTGCCAGCAGTCAGAGGGGGTTCGAGCAGTACTTC.

The chain is built from TRBV27 and TRBJ1-2, with 7 bases matching TRBD1. Looked up from germline, CDR1 is MNHEY and CDR2 is SMNVEV (reference sequence). V gave up 8 bases and J gave up 4 bases; unmatched junction bases: 16. There are 16 residues in the CDR3. The CDR3 spells CASGRGNAGGLYGYTF. CDR3 DNA sequence: TGTGCCAGCGGAAGGGGGAATGCAGGGGGACTCTATGGCTACACCTTC.

This clone showed up just a few times. J is TRBJ1-2 and V is TRBV5-6, with 9 bases lining up with TRBD1. In germline, CDR1 is SGHDT, CDR2 YYEEEE. The CDR3 contains 13 residues. J gave up 8 bases and V 4 bases, and 6 bases lay outside the gene matches. The CDR3 DNA follows: TGTGCCAGCAGCCCGGACAGGGGTGGAGGCTACACCTTC. Translation: CASSPDRGGGYTF.

V and J are TRBV5-1 and TRBJ2-7, with no clear D. The V and J ends lost 0 bases and 6 bases respectively, with 16 bases between them. Germline V CDR1 and CDR2: SGHRS, YFSETQ. The CDR3 covers 15 residues. The CDR3 DNA reads as TGCGCCAGCAGCTTGGTCCCCCTAGTCGGCAGCGAGCAGTACTTC. Protein sequence: CASSLVPLVGSEQYF. Based on the CDR3 plus reference TRBV5-1 and TRBJ2-7, the full variable domain is KAGVTQTPRYLIKTRGQQVTLSCSPISGHRSVSWYQQTPGQGLQFLFEYFSETQRNKGNFPGRFSGRQFSNSRSEMNVSTLELGDSALYLCASSLVPLVGSEQYFGPGTRLTVT.

The chain is built from TRBV6-4 and TRBJ2-2; 8 bases line up with TRBD2. The CDR3 length is 15 residues. Per germline, CDR1 MRHNA and CDR2 SNTAGT. The trim removed 5 bases at V and 3 bases at J, leaving 5 bases unmatched. CDR3 sequence reads: CASSPSGGDTGELFF. As DNA, the CDR3 is TGTGCCAGCAGTCCGTCGGGGGGGGACACCGGGGAGCTGTTTTTT.

The chain couples TRBV6-6 to TRBJ1-4; D gene ambiguous. The CDR3 sequence is 14 residues long. Trimming cost V 2 bases and J 7 bases, with 11 bases left between them. Germline values: CDR1 MNHNY, CDR2 SVGAGI (reference sequence). CDR3: CASSYEGEGEKLFF. CDR3 nucleotide sequence: TGTGCCAGCAGTTACGAGGGTGAGGGTGAAAAACTGTTTTTT.

This chain uses TRBV24-1 with TRBJ1-1; D uncertain. V lost 3 bases, J lost 3 bases, and 4 bases lay in between. The CDR3 consists of 12 residues. From germline, CDR1 is KGHDR and CDR2 SFDVKD. In nucleotides, the CDR3 is TGTGCCACCAGTGATCCAGACACTGAAGCTTTCTTT. This gives the protein CATSDPDTEAFF.

V is TRBV27 and J is TRBJ2-7; 9 bases match TRBD1. CDR3 length: 15 amino acids. CDR1 is MNHEY and CDR2 is SMNVEV in the germline V gene (reference sequence). The junction had 5 bases not matched to a gene; V was cut back by 0 bases and J by 5 bases. CDR3 DNA sequence: TGTGCCAGCAGTTTATCGGGACAGGGTAGACACGAGCAGTACTTC. Protein product: CASSLSGQGRHEQYF.

CDR3: CASSQTDRVAQPQHF. Here the CDR3 DNA reads TGTGCCAGTAGTCAAACCGACAGGGTCGCTCAGCCCCAGCATTTT. The V call is TRBV19, the J call TRBJ1-5, with 7 bases matching TRBD1. Unmatched junction bases numbered 10, after V lost 5 bases and J lost 6 bases. Germline values: CDR1 LNHDA, CDR2 SQIVND (reference sequence). The CDR3 covers 15 residues. Supplemented by reference TRBV19 and TRBJ1-5, the full variable domain reads DGGITQSPKYLFRKEGQNVTLSCEQNLNHDAMYWYRQDPGQGLRLIYYSQIVNDFQKGDIAEGYSVSREKKESFPLTVTSAQKNPTAFYLCASSQTDRVAQPQHFGDGTRLSIL.

This sequence joins TRBV6-5 and TRBJ2-7; perhaps TRBD1 as D (6 bases). The CDR3 spans 15 residues. Trimming took 7 bases from V and 0 from J, leaving 16 bases between them. Germline V lookup: CDR1 MNHEY, CDR2 SVGAGI. The CDR3 protein is CASKRHRDPSYEQYF. The CDR3 DNA reads as TGTGCCAGCAAGCGTCACAGGGACCCCTCCTACGAGCAGTACTTC.

The chain joins TRBV15 to TRBJ1-5; D is uncertain. Germline CDR1 LNHNV, CDR2 YYDKDF (reference sequence). The CDR3 has 14 amino acids. The V end lost 8 bases, the J end lost 0 bases, and 11 bases lay between the germline ends. The CDR3: CATQQPGSNQPQHF. DNA of the CDR3: TGTGCCACCCAACAACCGGGTAGCAATCAGCCCCAGCATTTT.

This clone was seen more than once but under ten times. V and J are TRBV19 and TRBJ1-2, with D unresolved. The CDR3 length is 12 residues. Trimming took 1 base from V and 7 from J, leaving 7 bases between them. Looked up from germline, CDR1 is LNHDA and CDR2 is SQIVND (reference sequence). As DNA, the CDR3 is TGTGCCAGTAGTATAGCTATGTTTGGCTACACCTTC. Translating gives CASSIAMFGYTF.

The chain links TRBV5-4 to TRBJ1-6; TRBD1 agrees at 7 bases. CDR1 and CDR2 from the germline V gene are SGHNT and YYREEE (reference sequence). The V gene end was trimmed by 4 bases and the J gene end by 7 bases; junction bases not matched to a gene: 11. This CDR3 contains 16 residues. The CDR3 here is CASSPLSSGQNSPLHF. CDR3 in DNA: TGTGCCAGCAGCCCCCTGAGTTCGGGACAGAATTCACCCCTCCACTTT. Full variable domain (remainder filled in from reference TRBV5-4 and TRBJ1-6): ETGVTQSPTHLIKTRGQQVTLRCSSQSGHNTVSWYQQALGQGPQFIFQYYREEENGRGNFPPRFSGLQFPNYSSELNVNALELDDSALYLCASSPLSSGQNSPLHFGNGTRLTVT.

The chain couples TRBV2 to TRBJ1-5, with 7 bases matching TRBD1. Germline loops: CDR1 SNHLY, CDR2 FYNNEI. The CDR3 is 16 residues long. With 3 bases clipped from V and 0 bases from J, the junction kept 5 bases outside the gene matches. The CDR3 DNA is TGTGCCAGCAGTGACGAGGGGGCCCTTAGCAATCAGCCCCAGCATTTT. Translated: CASSDEGALSNQPQHF.

The table lists this clone with a count of one. The chain recombines TRBV6-1 with TRBJ1-5; unclear D gene. The CDR3 is 13 amino acids. Trimming left V 2 bases short and J 3 bases short, with 5 bases between. Germline CDR1 MNHNS, CDR2 SASEGT. The DNA for the CDR3 is TGTGCCAGCAGTGAACAGGTCAATCAGCCCCAGCATTTT. As protein: CASSEQVNQPQHF.

The V and J genes are TRBV6-1 and TRBJ2-5, with 8 bases that match TRBD2. This CDR3 spans 15 amino acids. Germline lookup yields CDR1 MNHNS and CDR2 SASEGT. Losses at the gene ends were 2 bases for V and 4 bases for J; bases not matched to a gene: 6. CDR3 sequence (DNA): TGTGCCAGCAGTGAACTAGCGGGCGTCAGAGAGACCCAGTACTTC. Its protein is CASSELAGVRETQYF.

V usage is TRBV3-1 (or the pseudogene TRBV3-2) and J usage is TRBJ2-7; 9 bases line up with TRBD1. Per the germline V gene, CDR1 is LGHDT and CDR2 is YNNKEL (reference sequence). The CDR3 consists of 16 residues. With 0 bases clipped from V and 1 base from J, the junction kept 4 bases outside the gene matches. The CDR3 protein is CASSQDIGTGSYEQYF. In DNA form, the CDR3 reads TGTGCCAGCAGCCAAGATATAGGGACAGGGTCCTACGAGCAGTACTTC.

The rearrangement uses TRBV24-1 and TRBJ2-3; D possibly corresponds to TRBD2 (6 bases). The CDR3 contains 12 residues. Germline loops: CDR1 KGHDR, CDR2 SFDVKD. Deletions cut 9 bases from V and 5 bases from J, with 11 bases between. Here the CDR3 DNA reads TGTGCCACCTCTGGGGGGAAAGATACGCAGTATTTT. Its translation: CATSGGKDTQYF.

The sample holds one count of this clone. This chain links TRBV5-5 with TRBJ1-2; 9 bases match TRBD1. After removal of 5 bases from V and 0 bases from J, the junction contained 5 bases not matched to a gene. This CDR3 has 15 amino acids. Germline V gives CDR1 SGHKS, CDR2 YYEKEE (reference sequence). This CDR3 reads CASRSGTGTNYGYTF. Written as DNA, the CDR3 is TGTGCCAGCAGGTCCGGGACAGGGACTAACTATGGCTACACCTTC.